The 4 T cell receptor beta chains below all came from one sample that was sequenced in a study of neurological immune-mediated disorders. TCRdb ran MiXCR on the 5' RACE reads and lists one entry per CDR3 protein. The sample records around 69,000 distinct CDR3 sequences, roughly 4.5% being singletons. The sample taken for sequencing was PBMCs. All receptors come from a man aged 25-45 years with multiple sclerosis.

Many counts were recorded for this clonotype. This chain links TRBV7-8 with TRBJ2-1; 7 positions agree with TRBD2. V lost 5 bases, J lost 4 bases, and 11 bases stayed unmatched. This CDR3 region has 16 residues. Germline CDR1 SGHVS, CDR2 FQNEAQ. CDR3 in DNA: TGTGCCAGCAGCCCGAGACGGGGGGAAACATACAATGAGCAGTTCTTC. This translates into CASSPRRGETYNEQFF.

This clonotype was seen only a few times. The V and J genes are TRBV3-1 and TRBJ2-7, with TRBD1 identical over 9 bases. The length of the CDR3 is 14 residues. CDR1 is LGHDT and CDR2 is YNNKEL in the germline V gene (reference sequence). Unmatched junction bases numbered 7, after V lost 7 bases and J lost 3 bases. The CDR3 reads CASTHRGQVYEQYF. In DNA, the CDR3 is TGTGCCAGCACCCACAGGGGGCAGGTCTACGAGCAGTACTTC.

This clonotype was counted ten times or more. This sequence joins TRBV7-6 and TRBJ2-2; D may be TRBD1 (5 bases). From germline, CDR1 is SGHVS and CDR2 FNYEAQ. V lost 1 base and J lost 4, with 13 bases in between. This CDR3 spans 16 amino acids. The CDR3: CASSLEAGSATGELFF. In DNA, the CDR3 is TGTGCCAGCAGCTTAGAGGCAGGGTCGGCCACCGGGGAGCTGTTTTTT.

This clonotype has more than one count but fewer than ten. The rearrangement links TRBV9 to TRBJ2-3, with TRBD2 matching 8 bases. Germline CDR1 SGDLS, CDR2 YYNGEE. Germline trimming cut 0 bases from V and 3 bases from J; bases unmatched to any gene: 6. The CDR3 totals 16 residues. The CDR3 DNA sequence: TGTGCCAGCAGCGTAGCGCGGGGGGAGGGGACAGATACGCAGTATTTT. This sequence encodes CASSVARGEGTDTQYF.